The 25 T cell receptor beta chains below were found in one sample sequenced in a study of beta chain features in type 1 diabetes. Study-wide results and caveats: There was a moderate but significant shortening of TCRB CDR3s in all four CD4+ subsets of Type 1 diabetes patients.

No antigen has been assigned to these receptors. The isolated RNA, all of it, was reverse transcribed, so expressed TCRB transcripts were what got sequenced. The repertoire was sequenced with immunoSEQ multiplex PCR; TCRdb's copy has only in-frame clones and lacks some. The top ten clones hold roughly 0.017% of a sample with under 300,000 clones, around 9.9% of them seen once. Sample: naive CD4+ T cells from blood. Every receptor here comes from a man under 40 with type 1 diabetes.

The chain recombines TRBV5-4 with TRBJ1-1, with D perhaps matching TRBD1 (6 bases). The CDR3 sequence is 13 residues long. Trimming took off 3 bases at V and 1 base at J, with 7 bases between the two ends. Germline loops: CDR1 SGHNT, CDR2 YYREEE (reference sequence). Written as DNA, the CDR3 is TGTGCCAGCAGCTGGGACACGAACACTGAAGCTTTCTTT. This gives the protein CASSWDTNTEAFF.

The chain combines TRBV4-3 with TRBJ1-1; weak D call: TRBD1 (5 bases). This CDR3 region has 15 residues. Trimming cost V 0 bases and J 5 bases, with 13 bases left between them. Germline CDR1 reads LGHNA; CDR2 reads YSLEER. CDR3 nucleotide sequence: TGCGCCAGCAGCCAAGAGTCCGGACAAGGGACTGAAGCTTTCTTT. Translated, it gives CASSQESGQGTEAFF.

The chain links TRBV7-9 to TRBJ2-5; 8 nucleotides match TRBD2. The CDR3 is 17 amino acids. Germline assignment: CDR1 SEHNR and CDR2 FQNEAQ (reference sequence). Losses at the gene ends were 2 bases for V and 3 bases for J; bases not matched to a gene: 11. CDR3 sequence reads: CASSLRRGSGGEETQYF. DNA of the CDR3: TGTGCCAGCAGCTTAAGGAGGGGCAGCGGGGGCGAAGAGACCCAGTACTTC.

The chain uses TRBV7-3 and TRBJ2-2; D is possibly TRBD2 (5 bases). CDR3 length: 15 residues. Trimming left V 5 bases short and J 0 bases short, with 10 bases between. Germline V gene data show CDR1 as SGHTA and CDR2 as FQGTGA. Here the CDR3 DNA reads TGTGCCAGCAGCGCGGACTCAGCGAACACCGGGGAGCTGTTTTTT. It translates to CASSADSANTGELFF.

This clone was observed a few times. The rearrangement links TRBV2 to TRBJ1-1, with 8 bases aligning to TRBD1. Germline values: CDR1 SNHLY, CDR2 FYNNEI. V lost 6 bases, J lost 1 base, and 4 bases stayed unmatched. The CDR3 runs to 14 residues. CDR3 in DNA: TGTGCCAGCAGGGACAGGGTTACGAACACTGAAGCTTTCTTT. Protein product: CASRDRVTNTEAFF.

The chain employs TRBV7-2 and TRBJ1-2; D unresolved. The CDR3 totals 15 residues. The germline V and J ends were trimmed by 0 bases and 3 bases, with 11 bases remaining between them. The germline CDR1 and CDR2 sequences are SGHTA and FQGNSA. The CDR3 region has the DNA TGTGCCAGCAGCTTAGCGGGCAGGTTCGACTATGGCTACACCTTC. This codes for CASSLAGRFDYGYTF. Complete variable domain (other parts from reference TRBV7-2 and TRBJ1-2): GAGVSQSPSNKVTEKGKDVELRCDPISGHTALYWYRQSLGQGLEFLIYFQGNSAPDKSGLPSDRFSAERTGGSVSTLTIQRTQQEDSAVYLCASSLAGRFDYGYTFGSGTRLTVV.

The CDR3 DNA reads as TGTGCCACCAGCAGAGAGGGAGACAGGAGTAATGAGCAGTTCTTC. It is translated as CATSREGDRSNEQFF. The chain uses TRBV15 and TRBJ2-1, with a possible D match to TRBD1 (6 bases). This CDR3 is 15 amino acids long. Trimming shortened V by 0 bases and J by 7 bases, and 13 bases separated the two germline ends. Germline CDR1 LNHNV, CDR2 YYDKDF (reference sequence).

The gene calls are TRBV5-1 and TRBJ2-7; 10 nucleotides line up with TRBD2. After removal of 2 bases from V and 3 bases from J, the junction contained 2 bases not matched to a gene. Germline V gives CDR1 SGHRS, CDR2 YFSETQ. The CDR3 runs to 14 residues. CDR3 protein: CASSLPSGGYEQYF. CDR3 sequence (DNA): TGCGCCAGCAGCTTACCTAGCGGGGGCTACGAGCAGTACTTC. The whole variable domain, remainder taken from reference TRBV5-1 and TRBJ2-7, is KAGVTQTPRYLIKTRGQQVTLSCSPISGHRSVSWYQQTPGQGLQFLFEYFSETQRNKGNFPGRFSGRQFSNSRSEMNVSTLELGDSALYLCASSLPSGGYEQYFGPGTRLTVT.

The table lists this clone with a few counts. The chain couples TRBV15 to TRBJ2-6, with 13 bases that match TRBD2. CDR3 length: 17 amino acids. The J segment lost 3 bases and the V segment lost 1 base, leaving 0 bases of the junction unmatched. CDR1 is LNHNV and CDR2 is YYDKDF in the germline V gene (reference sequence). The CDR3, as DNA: TGTGCCACCAGCAGAGGACTAGCGGGGGGTGGGGCCAACGTCCTGACTTTC. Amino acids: CATSRGLAGGGANVLTF.

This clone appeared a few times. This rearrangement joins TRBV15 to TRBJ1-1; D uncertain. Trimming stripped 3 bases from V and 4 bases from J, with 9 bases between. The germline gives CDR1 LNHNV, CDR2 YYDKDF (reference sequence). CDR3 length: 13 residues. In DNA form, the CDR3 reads TGTGCCACCAGCAGCAACCGGGGCACTGAAGCTTTCTTT. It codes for CATSSNRGTEAFF.

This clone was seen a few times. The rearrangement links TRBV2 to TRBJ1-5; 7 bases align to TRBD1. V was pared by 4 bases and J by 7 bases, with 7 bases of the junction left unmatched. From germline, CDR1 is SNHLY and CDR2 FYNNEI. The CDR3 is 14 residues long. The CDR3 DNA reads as TGTGCCAGCAGTGGACAGACAGGGAACCAGCCCCAGCATTTT. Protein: CASSGQTGNQPQHF.

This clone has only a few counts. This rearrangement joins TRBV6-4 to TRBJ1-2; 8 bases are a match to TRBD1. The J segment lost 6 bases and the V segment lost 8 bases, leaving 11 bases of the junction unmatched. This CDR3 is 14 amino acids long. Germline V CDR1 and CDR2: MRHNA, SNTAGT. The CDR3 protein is CASSRGQGSDGYTF. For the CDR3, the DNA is TGTGCCAGCTCTAGAGGACAGGGAAGCGATGGCTACACCTTC.

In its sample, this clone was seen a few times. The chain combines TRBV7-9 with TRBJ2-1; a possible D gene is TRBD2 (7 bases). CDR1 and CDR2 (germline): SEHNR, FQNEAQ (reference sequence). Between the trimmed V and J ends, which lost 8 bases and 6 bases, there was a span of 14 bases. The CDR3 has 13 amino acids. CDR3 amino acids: CASARGGGNEQFF. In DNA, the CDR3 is TGTGCCAGCGCAAGGGGGGGTGGCAATGAGCAGTTCTTC.

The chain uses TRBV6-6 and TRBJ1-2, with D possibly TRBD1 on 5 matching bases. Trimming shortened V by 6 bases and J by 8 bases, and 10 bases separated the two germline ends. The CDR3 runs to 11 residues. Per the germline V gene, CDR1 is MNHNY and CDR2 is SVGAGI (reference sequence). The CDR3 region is CASSPGSGYTF. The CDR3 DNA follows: TGTGCCAGCAGCCCAGGGTCCGGCTACACCTTC.

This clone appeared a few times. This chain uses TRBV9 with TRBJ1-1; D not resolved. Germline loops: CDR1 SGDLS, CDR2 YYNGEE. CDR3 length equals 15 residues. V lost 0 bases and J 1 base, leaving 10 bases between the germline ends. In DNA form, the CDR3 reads TGTGCCAGCAGCGTAGACAGTGTCCGGAACACTGAAGCTTTCTTT. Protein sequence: CASSVDSVRNTEAFF.

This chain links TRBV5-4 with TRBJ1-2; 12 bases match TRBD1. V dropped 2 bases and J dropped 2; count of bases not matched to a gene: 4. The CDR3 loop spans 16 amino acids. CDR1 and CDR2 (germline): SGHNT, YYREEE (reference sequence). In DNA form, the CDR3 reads TGTGCCAGCAGCTTTCCCGGGACAGGGGGCAACTATGGCTACACCTTC. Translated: CASSFPGTGGNYGYTF. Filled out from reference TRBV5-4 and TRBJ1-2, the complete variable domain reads ETGVTQSPTHLIKTRGQQVTLRCSSQSGHNTVSWYQQALGQGPQFIFQYYREEENGRGNFPPRFSGLQFPNYSSELNVNALELDDSALYLCASSFPGTGGNYGYTFGSGTRLTVV.

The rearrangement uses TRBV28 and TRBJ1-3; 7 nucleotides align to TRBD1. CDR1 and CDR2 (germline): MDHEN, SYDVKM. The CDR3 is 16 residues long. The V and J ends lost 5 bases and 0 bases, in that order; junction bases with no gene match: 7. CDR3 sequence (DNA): TGTGCCAGCAGTCCCGGACAGGCAACCTCTGGAAACACCATATATTTT. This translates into CASSPGQATSGNTIYF.

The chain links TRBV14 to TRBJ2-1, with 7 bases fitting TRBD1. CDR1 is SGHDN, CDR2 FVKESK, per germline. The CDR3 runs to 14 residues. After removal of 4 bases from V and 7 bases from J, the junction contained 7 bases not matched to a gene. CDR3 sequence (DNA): TGTGCCAGCAGCCTCAGACAGGGTTGGAATGAGCAGTTCTTC. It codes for CASSLRQGWNEQFF.

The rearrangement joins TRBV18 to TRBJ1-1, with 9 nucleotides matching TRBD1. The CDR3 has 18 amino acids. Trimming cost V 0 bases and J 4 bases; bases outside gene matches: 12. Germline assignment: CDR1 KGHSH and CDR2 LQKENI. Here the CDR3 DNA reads TGTGCCAGCTCACCACCCCGGGGACAGGGAAGCGTGGGCACTGAAGCTTTCTTT. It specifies CASSPPRGQGSVGTEAFF.

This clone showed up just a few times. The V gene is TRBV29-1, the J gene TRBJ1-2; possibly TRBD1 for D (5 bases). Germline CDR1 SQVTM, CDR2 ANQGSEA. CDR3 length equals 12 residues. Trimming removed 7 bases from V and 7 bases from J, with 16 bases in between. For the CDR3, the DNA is TGCAGCGCCGCGGGGGGGGTCGGTGGCTACACCTTC. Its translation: CSAAGGVGGYTF.

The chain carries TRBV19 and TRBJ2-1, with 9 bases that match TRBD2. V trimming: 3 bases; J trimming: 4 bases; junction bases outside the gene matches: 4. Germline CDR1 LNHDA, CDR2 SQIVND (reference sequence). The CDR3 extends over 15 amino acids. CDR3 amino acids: CASSMLAGLYNEQFF. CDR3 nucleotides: TGTGCCAGTAGTATGCTAGCGGGGCTTTACAATGAGCAGTTCTTC.

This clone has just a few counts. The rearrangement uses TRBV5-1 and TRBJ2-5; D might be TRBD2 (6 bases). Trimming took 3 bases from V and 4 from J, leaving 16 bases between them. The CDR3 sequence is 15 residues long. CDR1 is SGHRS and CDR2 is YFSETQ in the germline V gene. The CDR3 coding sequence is TGCGCCAGCAGCTCGGAGGGGTATTCGGGAGAGACCCAGTACTTC. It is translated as CASSSEGYSGETQYF.

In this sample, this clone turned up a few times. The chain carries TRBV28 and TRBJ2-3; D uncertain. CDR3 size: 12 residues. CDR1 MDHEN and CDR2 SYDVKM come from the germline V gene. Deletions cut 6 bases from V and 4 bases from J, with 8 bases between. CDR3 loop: CASRQSADTQYF. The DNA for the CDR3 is TGTGCCAGCAGACAGTCCGCAGATACGCAGTATTTT.

CDR3 residues: CASSQVGNSPLHF. DNA for the CDR3: TGTGCCAGCAGTCAAGTCGGGAATTCACCCCTCCACTTT. The genes are TRBV6-6 and TRBJ1-6, with D unclear. The ends were cut back, 5 bases at V and 7 bases at J, with 9 bases in the middle. The germline V gene has CDR1 MNHNY and CDR2 SVGAGI (reference sequence). The CDR3 extends over 13 amino acids.

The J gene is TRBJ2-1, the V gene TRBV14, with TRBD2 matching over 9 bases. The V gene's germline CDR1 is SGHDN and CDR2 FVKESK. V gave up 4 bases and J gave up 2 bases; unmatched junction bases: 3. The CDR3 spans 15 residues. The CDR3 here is CASSPRTSAYNEQFF. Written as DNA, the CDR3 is TGTGCCAGCAGCCCCAGGACTAGCGCCTACAATGAGCAGTTCTTC.